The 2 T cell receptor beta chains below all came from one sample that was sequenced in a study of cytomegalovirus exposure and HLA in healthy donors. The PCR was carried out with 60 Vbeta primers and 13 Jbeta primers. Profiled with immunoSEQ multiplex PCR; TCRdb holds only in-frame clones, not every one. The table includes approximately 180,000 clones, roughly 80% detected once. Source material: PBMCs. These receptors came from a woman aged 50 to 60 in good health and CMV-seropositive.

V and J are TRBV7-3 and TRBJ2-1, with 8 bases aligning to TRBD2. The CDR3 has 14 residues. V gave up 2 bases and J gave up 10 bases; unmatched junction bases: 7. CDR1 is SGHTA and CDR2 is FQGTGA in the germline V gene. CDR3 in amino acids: CASSLAGGLGEQFF. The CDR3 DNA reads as TGTGCCAGCAGCTTAGCGGGGGGCCTGGGCGAGCAGTTCTTC.

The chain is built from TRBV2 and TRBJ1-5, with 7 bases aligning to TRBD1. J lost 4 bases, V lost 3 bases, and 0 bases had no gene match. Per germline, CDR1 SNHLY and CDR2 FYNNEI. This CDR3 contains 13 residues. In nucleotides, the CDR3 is TGTGCCAGCAGTGACAGGGGGAATCAGCCCCAGCATTTT. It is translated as CASSDRGNQPQHF.